These T cell receptor beta chains were read from a single sample in a study of human T cells and chemical hapten exposure. TCRdb reprocessed the 5' RACE reads with MiXCR, giving one entry per CDR3 protein. Of some 150,000 distinct CDR3 sequences in the sample, around 4.1% were seen once. These receptors came from a female donor in good health. Each CDR3 is given with its conserved first and last residue.

j_call	v_call	cdr3_aa
TRBJ2-5	TRBV5-1	CASSLETSGGSGAQYF
TRBJ1-3	TRBV9	CASSVDSGDTIYF
TRBJ1-2	TRBV12-3/TRBV12-4	CASSLEGPFSGYTF
TRBJ1-1	TRBV7-9	CASSLGDTANTEAFF
TRBJ1-2	TRBV4-3	CASSPWDRDHGYTF
TRBJ1-3	TRBV10-3	CAIRGTGSSGNTIYF
TRBJ2-5	TRBV5-1	CASSGTGAGETQYF
TRBJ1-2	TRBV28	CASSLPDGTGLATF
TRBJ1-5	TRBV7-8	CASSLGRAGNQPQHF
TRBJ2-5	TRBV27	CASSCVGGETQYF
TRBJ1-4	TRBV27	CASSLFGRDSNEKLFF
TRBJ1-2	TRBV6-6	CAGYGTGGAGDYGYTF
TRBJ1-2	TRBV4-1	CASSQAQGITYGYTF
TRBJ2-2	TRBV12-3/TRBV12-4	CASSLFSGNTGELFF
TRBJ2-3	TRBV29-1	CSGMTGDRIDTQYF
TRBJ1-1	TRBV29-1	CSVEASERGGQKNF
TRBJ1-6	TRBV19	CASSIVHGSYNSPLHF
TRBJ2-5	TRBV5-5	CASSPQGGETQYF
TRBJ2-1	TRBV19	CASTPVGGLRNEQFF
TRBJ2-1	TRBV20-1	CSATTSGGSRYNEQFF
TRBJ1-3	TRBV4-3	CASSQENRQGSWAGNTIYF
TRBJ1-4	TRBV6-1	CASKSPGESTNEKLFF
TRBJ1-6	TRBV6-5	CASSLGGPYNSPLHF
TRBJ2-1	TRBV2	CASNPGQSNSYNEQFF
TRBJ2-7	TRBV10-3	CAIITGQGAYEQYF
TRBJ2-7	TRBV12-3/TRBV12-4	CASSPGLSMYF
TRBJ2-5	TRBV5-1	CASSFGTSGGRALRSATQYF
TRBJ2-3	TRBV7-6	CASSLGARLTDTQYF
TRBJ1-2	TRBV7-9	CASSYQAEYYGYTF
TRBJ2-4	TRBV20-1	CSAKRKPGLYHLVAKNIQYF
TRBJ2-7	TRBV29-1	CSVPGQGFYEQYF
TRBJ1-6	TRBV10-3	CAISEDLFLLHF
TRBJ2-7	TRBV5-1	CASSLAAGRGAYEQYF
TRBJ2-5	TRBV5-6	CASSSGTSGIYQETQYF
TRBJ2-5	TRBV4-3	CASSQDTGSGLAGVQETQYF
TRBJ1-1	TRBV15	CATSRGFNTEAFF
TRBJ2-1	TRBV6-5	CASRYTHRGRVHEQFF
TRBJ2-7	TRBV19	CASTPGQGTYEQYF
TRBJ1-1	TRBV12-3/TRBV12-4	CASSSIGNTEAFF
TRBJ2-3	TRBV12-3/TRBV12-4	CASSPKGGGTDTQYF